This T cell receptor beta chain was captured in a study of T cell repertoires in cytomegalovirus infection (dated by TCRdb to about 2019). With respect to the entire study: Donor HLA type was relevant to the analysis, as public TCR beta signatures indicated carriage of CMV infection together with the matching HLA type.

A note on this clonotype: Its specific antigen is unknown. The junction shows a germline mismatch at one end, possibly a read error.

This sample was sequenced with an Illumina HiSeq 1500. TCRdb trimmed the raw reads at Q25, called clones with MiXCR and kept productive beta chains. Rows are combined by CDR3 protein, so each entry shows the most common genes and DNA. This sample lists roughly 230,000 distinct CDR3 sequences; 20% to 25% were detected once. The biggest ten clones account for roughly 18% of the sample. CDR1 and CDR2 (MGHRA, YSYEKL) derive from the germline V gene. The CDR3 spans 14 residues, from the cysteine through the phenylalanine. Just CDR3 DNA is preserved here, 42 bases in frame from base 1. Results and caveats for the whole study, not just this receptor: Carriers of CMV infection plus the relevant HLA type were discriminated by the cumulative frequency of public TCR beta family members in the study cohort and in an independent roughly 380-donor cohort. The ex vivo response was dominated by HLA-C-restricted CMV-specific TCR beta clonotypes, which also provided the single most frequent clonotype in two of eight donors.

The chain uses TRBV4-1 and TRBJ2-7; 8 middle bases align to TRBD1. The sequence derives from a human donor in good health (CMV status not recorded). Some clones in this sample may be carry-over from other donors' samples. The sequencing input was CD8+ T cells from PBMCs. The CDR3 protein is CASSPRQGIHEQYF. The nucleotides read TGTGCCAGCAGCCCCCGACAGGGGATCCACGAGCAGTACTTC.